This is a list of T cell receptor beta chains from one sample in a study of cytomegalovirus exposure and HLA in healthy donors. TCRdb's copy holds only in-frame clones and misses some; the assay was immunoSEQ multiplex PCR. The sample lists fewer than 250,000 clones, over 65% seen once, with around 0.63% in the top ten. What was sequenced was PBMCs. The receptors derive from a man aged 18 to 29 in good health and CMV-seronegative. CDR3s include the opening cysteine and the closing phenylalanine or tryptophan. The D gene is left open where the match is weak. The size of a clone is reported for some rows only, either as once, few or many, or as a class for expanded clones.

d_call,v_call,j_call,clone_size,cdr3_nt,cdr3_aa
TRBD2,TRBV29-1,TRBJ2-3,.,TGCAGCGTCCTAAACAAGCGGGGTAGCACAGATACGCAGTATTTT,CSVLNKRGSTDTQYF
.,TRBV18,TRBJ2-7,.,TGTGCCAGCTCACCCTCAGGTTCCTACGAGCAGTACTTC,CASSPSGSYEQYF
TRBD1,TRBV11-2,TRBJ2-7,.,TGTGCCAGCAGCACCCGGGACAGGGCCTACGAGCAGTACTTC,CASSTRDRAYEQYF
.,TRBV11-2,TRBJ2-7,.,TGTGCCAGCAGCCCTCGGTGGGGCATCTACGAGCAGTACTTC,CASSPRWGIYEQYF
.,TRBV30,TRBJ2-5,few,TGTGCCTGGAGTAGCTCCCGAGAGACCCAGTACTTC,CAWSSSRETQYF
TRBD2,TRBV14,TRBJ2-2,once,TGTGCCAGCAGCCAGAGCGGAGGCGGGAGTCAGACCGGGGAGCTGTTTTTT,CASSQSGGGSQTGELFF
TRBD1,TRBV6-5,TRBJ1-1,.,TGTGCCAGCAGACTTACAGGGGGTGGGACTGAAGCTTTCTTT,CASRLTGGGTEAFF
TRBD1,TRBV6-1,TRBJ1-4,few,TGTGCCAGCAGTGAATTTATCTGGGGACAGGGATTAAATGAAAAACTGTTTTTT,CASSEFIWGQGLNEKLFF
.,TRBV6-5,TRBJ1-4,.,TGTGCCAGCAGGGCCAGGCACTCAACTAATGAAAAACTGTTTTTT,CASRARHSTNEKLFF
TRBD1,TRBV29-1,TRBJ1-1,once,TGCAGCGTTCAGACAGGGATTCGCACTGAAGCTTTCTTT,CSVQTGIRTEAFF
.,TRBV4-2,TRBJ1-5,.,TGTGCCAGCAGCCAAGAGCGGGGGGATCAGCCCCAGCATTTT,CASSQERGDQPQHF
TRBD2,TRBV29-1,TRBJ2-3,.,TGCAGCGTACGGACTAGCGGGGGCACAGATACGCAGTATTTT,CSVRTSGGTDTQYF
.,TRBV7-9,TRBJ2-1,.,TGTGCCAGCAGCTTAGGCGGAGGGAGATACAATGAGCAGTTCTTC,CASSLGGGRYNEQFF
.,TRBV30,TRBJ2-5,.,TGTGCCTCCCGCAGGGAAGAGACCCAGTACTTC,CASRREETQYF
.,TRBV9,TRBJ1-3,.,TGTGCCAGCAGCGTAGGGCGTAGAGTCGGCGGGAACACCATATATTTT,CASSVGRRVGGNTIYF
.,TRBV7-2,TRBJ1-2,.,TGTGCCAGCAGCCAGGGGTCTACAGTTGGCTACACCTTC,CASSQGSTVGYTF
TRBD2,TRBV29-1,TRBJ2-1,.,TGCAGCGTCGCCGGGAGGGGGGATGAGCAGTTCTTC,CSVAGRGDEQFF
TRBD1,TRBV5-1,TRBJ2-2,.,TGCGCCAGCAGGAAGCGAGACAGGGCTTCGAACACCGGGGAGCTGTTTTTT,CASRKRDRASNTGELFF
.,TRBV6-5,TRBJ2-1,few,TGTGCCAGCAGTTACGACCCAGCGAATGAGCAGTTCTTC,CASSYDPANEQFF
.,TRBV2,TRBJ1-1,.,TGTGCCAGCGTTAGAAGAGGGTTCAACACTGAAGCTTTCTTT,CASVRRGFNTEAFF
.,TRBV2,TRBJ2-7,.,TGTGCCAGCAGTGACAGGGTTCCCGAGCAGTACTTC,CASSDRVPEQYF
.,TRBV9,TRBJ1-2,few,TGTGCCAGCAGCGTAGGTTTGGGCCAGGTAGATGGCTACACCTTC,CASSVGLGQVDGYTF
TRBD1,TRBV19,TRBJ1-2,.,TGTGCCAGCGGACCGGGACAGCCACCTTTCGGCTACACCTTC,CASGPGQPPFGYTF
TRBD2,TRBV11-2,TRBJ2-7,.,TGTGCCAGCAGCTTCGGACTAGCGGGCACCTACGAGCAGTACTTC,CASSFGLAGTYEQYF
TRBD2,TRBV5-1,TRBJ2-3,.,TGCGCCAGCAGCTTGGTTTCTAGCGGGAGGAACACAGATACGCAGTATTTT,CASSLVSSGRNTDTQYF
.,TRBV28,TRBJ2-7,.,TGTGCCAGCAGTTTATTATTGGGAGCGTCTTACGAGCAGTACTTC,CASSLLLGASYEQYF
TRBD2,TRBV2,TRBJ2-3,.,TGTGCCAGCAGTGGGGGACTAGCGGAGAGGGATACGCAGTATTTT,CASSGGLAERDTQYF
TRBD1,TRBV6-5,TRBJ1-2,.,TGTGCCAGCAGTTACTCGAGGATCCGGACAGGGTCTGGCTACACCTTC,CASSYSRIRTGSGYTF
.,TRBV2,TRBJ1-5,.,TGTGCCAGCAGTCGAGGGGACTGTAGCAATCAGCCCCAGCATTTT,CASSRGDCSNQPQHF
TRBD2,TRBV28,TRBJ2-3,.,TGTGCCAGCAGTCCTAGCGGCAGCACAGATACGCAGTATTTT,CASSPSGSTDTQYF
.,TRBV4-1,TRBJ2-7,.,TGCGCCAGCAGCCCAAGGACAGACTTCTTC,CASSPRTDFF
TRBD1,TRBV11-2,TRBJ2-7,.,TGTGCCAGCAGCTTAGTGGGACAGGGGGGCGTCGAGCAGTACTTC,CASSLVGQGGVEQYF
.,TRBV7-6,TRBJ2-1,.,TGTGCCAGCAGCTTAGACTTTTGGAGGGGCCAATACAATGAGCAGTTCTTC,CASSLDFWRGQYNEQFF
TRBD2,TRBV6-1,TRBJ2-7,.,TGTGCCAGCAGCTTACTAGCGGGCTTCGACGAGCAGTACTTC,CASSLLAGFDEQYF
TRBD2,TRBV9,TRBJ2-1,.,TGTGCCAGCAGCGTAGCTAGCGGGAGGCCAAATGAGCAGTTCTTC,CASSVASGRPNEQFF
.,TRBV6-4,TRBJ2-3,once,TGTGCCAGTTCAAAGGCGGGTCCCTTTGGAGATACGCAGTATTTT,CASSKAGPFGDTQYF
TRBD2,TRBV4-1,TRBJ2-7,.,TGCGCCAGCAGCCAAGAGGTTAGCGGGAGTCCCTACGAGCAGTACTTC,CASSQEVSGSPYEQYF
TRBD2,TRBV6-5,TRBJ2-7,.,TGTGCCAGCAGTTACTCGATTAGCGGGGGAAACTACGAGCAGTACTTC,CASSYSISGGNYEQYF
.,TRBV5-1,TRBJ2-1,few,TGCGCCAGCAGCTTGGCCATGGACTCGCTTCTACCTGAGCAGTTCTTC,CASSLAMDSLLPEQFF
TRBD1,TRBV5-1,TRBJ2-2,.,TGCGCCAGCGGAACCGGGACAGGGTTGGGACCAGCGAACACCGGGGAGCTGTTTTTT,CASGTGTGLGPANTGELFF
.,TRBV2,TRBJ2-7,.,TGTGCCAGCAGTGACAGGGGCCAGAGCTCCTACGAGCAGTACTTC,CASSDRGQSSYEQYF
.,TRBV2,TRBJ1-1,.,TGTGCCAGCAGGAATACAGCACACGGGAACACTGAAGCTTTCTTT,CASRNTAHGNTEAFF
.,TRBV6-5,TRBJ1-2,.,TGTGCCAGCAGTGAAGGGGGGGGTAACTATGGCTACACCTTC,CASSEGGGNYGYTF
.,TRBV5-1,TRBJ1-1,.,TGCGCCAGCAGCTTCGAGGGGAACACTGAAGCTTTCTTT,CASSFEGNTEAFF
TRBD1,TRBV19,TRBJ1-1,.,TGTGCCAGTAGTGCGAAGACAGGGGGCGCGGGTGAAGCTTTCTTT,CASSAKTGGAGEAFF
.,TRBV29-1,TRBJ2-3,.,TGCAGCGTTGTATTAGATACGCAGTATTTT,CSVVLDTQYF
.,TRBV7-9,TRBJ1-1,.,TGTGCCAGCAGCTCCCCCAGGGGAAGCACTGAAGCTTTCTTT,CASSSPRGSTEAFF
TRBD1,TRBV5-6,TRBJ1-4,.,TGTGCCAGCAGTTCACAGGGGGCGTGGGAAAAACTGTTTTTT,CASSSQGAWEKLFF
.,TRBV4-1,TRBJ1-4,.,TGCGCCAGCACCGACACGGACAGCTATAATGAAAAACTGTTTTTT,CASTDTDSYNEKLFF
TRBD1,TRBV5-1,TRBJ1-1,.,TGCGCCAGCAGCTTAGGGGACAGGGTGGCTGAAGCTTTCTTT,CASSLGDRVAEAFF
TRBD1,TRBV4-1,TRBJ2-5,.,TGCGCCAGCAGTCGAACCGGGACAGGGGGAGAAGGGGAGACCCAGTACTTC,CASSRTGTGGEGETQYF
TRBD2,TRBV19,TRBJ2-1,.,TGTGCCAGTAGAGACTGGGGGGGCAATGAGCAGTTCTTC,CASRDWGGNEQFF